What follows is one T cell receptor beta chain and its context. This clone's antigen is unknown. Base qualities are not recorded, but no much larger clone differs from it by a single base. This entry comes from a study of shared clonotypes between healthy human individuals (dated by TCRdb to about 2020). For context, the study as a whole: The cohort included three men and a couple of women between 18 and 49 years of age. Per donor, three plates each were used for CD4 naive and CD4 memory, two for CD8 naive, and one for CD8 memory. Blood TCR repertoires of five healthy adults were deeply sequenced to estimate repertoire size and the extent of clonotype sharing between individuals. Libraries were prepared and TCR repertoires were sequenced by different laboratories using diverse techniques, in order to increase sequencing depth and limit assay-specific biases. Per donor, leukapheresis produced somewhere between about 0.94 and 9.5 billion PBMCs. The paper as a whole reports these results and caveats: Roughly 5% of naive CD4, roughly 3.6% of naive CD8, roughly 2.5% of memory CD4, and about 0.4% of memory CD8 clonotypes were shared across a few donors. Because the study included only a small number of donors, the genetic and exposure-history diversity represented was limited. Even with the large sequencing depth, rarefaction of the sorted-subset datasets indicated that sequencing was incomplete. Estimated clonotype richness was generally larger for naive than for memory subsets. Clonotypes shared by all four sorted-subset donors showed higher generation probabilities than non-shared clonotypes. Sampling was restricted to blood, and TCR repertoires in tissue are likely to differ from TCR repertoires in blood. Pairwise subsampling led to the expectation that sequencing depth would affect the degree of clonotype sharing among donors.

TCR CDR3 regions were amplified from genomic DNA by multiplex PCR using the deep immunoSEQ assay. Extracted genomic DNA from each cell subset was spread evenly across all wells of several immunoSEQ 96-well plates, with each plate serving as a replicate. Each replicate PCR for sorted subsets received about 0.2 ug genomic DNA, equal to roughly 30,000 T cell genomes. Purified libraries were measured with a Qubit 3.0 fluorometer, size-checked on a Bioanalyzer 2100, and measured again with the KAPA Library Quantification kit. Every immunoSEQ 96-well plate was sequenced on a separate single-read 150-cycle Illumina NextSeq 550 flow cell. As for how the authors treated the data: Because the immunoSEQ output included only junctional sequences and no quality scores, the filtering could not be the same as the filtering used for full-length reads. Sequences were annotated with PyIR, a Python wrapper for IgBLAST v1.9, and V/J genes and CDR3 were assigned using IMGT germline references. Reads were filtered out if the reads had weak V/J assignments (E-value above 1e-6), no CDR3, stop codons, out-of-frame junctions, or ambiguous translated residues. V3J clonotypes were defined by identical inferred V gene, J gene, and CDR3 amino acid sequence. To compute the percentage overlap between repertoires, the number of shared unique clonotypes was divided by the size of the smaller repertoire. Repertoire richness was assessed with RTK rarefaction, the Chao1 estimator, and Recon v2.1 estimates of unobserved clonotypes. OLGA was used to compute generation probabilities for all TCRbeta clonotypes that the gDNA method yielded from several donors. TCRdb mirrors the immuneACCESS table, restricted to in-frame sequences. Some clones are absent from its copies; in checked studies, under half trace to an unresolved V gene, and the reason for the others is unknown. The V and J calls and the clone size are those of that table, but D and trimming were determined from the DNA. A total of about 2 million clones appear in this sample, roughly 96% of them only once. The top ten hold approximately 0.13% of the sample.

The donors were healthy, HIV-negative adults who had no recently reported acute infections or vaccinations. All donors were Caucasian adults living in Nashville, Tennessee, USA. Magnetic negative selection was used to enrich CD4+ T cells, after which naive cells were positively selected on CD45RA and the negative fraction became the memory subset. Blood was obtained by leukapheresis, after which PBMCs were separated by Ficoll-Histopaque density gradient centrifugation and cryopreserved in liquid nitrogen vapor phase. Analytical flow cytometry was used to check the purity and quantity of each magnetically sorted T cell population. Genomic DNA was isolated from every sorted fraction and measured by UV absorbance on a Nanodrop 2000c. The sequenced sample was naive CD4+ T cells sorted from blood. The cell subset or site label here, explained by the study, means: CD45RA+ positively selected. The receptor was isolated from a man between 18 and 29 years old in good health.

In nucleotides, the sequence is TGTGCCAGCACCCCCCTGACCTTC. This yields the protein CASTPLTF. The sequence joins TRBV6-1 to TRBJ1-2; no D segment can be confidently identified. The CDR3, from cysteine to phenylalanine, totals 8 residues. The CDR3 DNA has 24 bases and is translated from base 1. Trimming removed 7 bases from V and 14 bases from J, leaving 8 bases between the germline ends. CDR1 is given as MNHNS and CDR2 as SASEGT, both from the germline V gene.